These 20 T cell receptor beta chains were all obtained from the same sample, sequenced in a study of cytomegalovirus exposure and HLA in healthy donors. The study ran its PCR with 60 Vbeta and 13 Jbeta primers. Only in-frame clones appear in the TCRdb table, and some are missing; sequencing was by immunoSEQ multiplex PCR. This sample has over 150,000 clones; over 65% occur once, and the top ten carry 1.4%. The sequenced material came from PBMCs. The origin of the receptors is a woman aged 30 to 39 in good health and CMV-seropositive.

The chain has TRBV11-3 and TRBJ2-3, with 9 bases fitting TRBD2. This CDR3 has 17 amino acids. J gave up 1 base and V 1 base, and 6 bases lay outside the gene matches. CDR1 and CDR2 from the germline V gene are SGHNT and YENEEA. The CDR3 is CASSLGELAGGTDTQYF. The DNA of the CDR3 is TGTGCCAGCAGCTTAGGAGAACTAGCGGGCGGCACAGATACGCAGTATTTT.

The table lists this clone with a few counts. The chain couples TRBV15 to TRBJ2-7, with 8 bases aligning to TRBD1. Germline V gene sequence: CDR1 LNHNV, CDR2 YYDKDF (reference sequence). V shed 3 bases and J 6 bases; nucleotides not matched to a gene: 4. CDR3 length: 13 residues. In DNA form, the CDR3 reads TGTGCCACCAGCAGGGGACAGGAAGGCGAGCAGTACTTC. Protein sequence: CATSRGQEGEQYF.

In DNA, the CDR3 is TGTGCCAGCACGCTTGAGGGAACGCAGTATTTT. Protein product: CASTLEGTQYF. This rearrangement joins TRBV6-5 to TRBJ2-3; possibly TRBD2 for D (5 bases). V lost 7 bases and J lost 9, with 11 bases in between. The CDR3 has 11 residues. Per germline, CDR1 MNHEY and CDR2 SVGAGI.

The genes are TRBV6-5 and TRBJ1-2; unclear D gene. Trimming left V 5 bases short and J 4 bases short, with 17 bases between. Germline CDR1 is MNHEY and CDR2 is SVGAGI. The CDR3 is made up of 15 amino acids. CDR3 bases: TGTGCCAGCAGTCCTCGATCAGATGGAGCCTATGGCTACACCTTC. Translating it yields CASSPRSDGAYGYTF.

The chain combines TRBV9 with TRBJ2-1, with 10 nucleotides matching TRBD2. This CDR3 has 15 residues. Germline V gene lookup returns CDR1 SGDLS and CDR2 YYNGEE. J lost 9 bases, V lost 0 bases, and 6 bases had no gene match. Written as DNA, the CDR3 is TGTGCCAGCAGCGTAGTTGCTAGCGGGAGTGTTGAGCAGTTCTTC. It specifies CASSVVASGSVEQFF.

This clone appeared a few times. V is TRBV9 and J is TRBJ2-5, with 8 nucleotides matching TRBD1. Per the germline V gene, CDR1 is SGDLS and CDR2 is YYNGEE. This CDR3 region has 14 residues. The ends lost 3 bases at V and 4 bases at J; junction bases unmatched: 5. The DNA of the CDR3 is TGTGCCAGCAGCGCCCGGACAGGGAGAGAGACCCAGTACTTC. Its translation is CASSARTGRETQYF. Full variable domain (rest looked up from reference TRBV9 and TRBJ2-5): DSGVTQTPKHLITATGQRVTLRCSPRSGDLSVYWYQQSLDQGLQFLIQYYNGEERAKGNILERFSAQQFPDLHSELNLSSLELGDSALYFCASSARTGRETQYFGPGTRLLVL.

The rearrangement uses TRBV28 and TRBJ2-7, with a possible D match to TRBD1 (5 bases). The germline CDR1 and CDR2 sequences are MDHEN and SYDVKM. The CDR3 covers 16 residues. V shed 7 bases and J shed 3 bases, with 22 bases lying between them. As DNA, the CDR3 is TGTGCCAGCATAGAGACCCACCAGGGATATGGCTACGAGCAGTACTTC. Its translation: CASIETHQGYGYEQYF. Supplemented by reference TRBV28 and TRBJ2-7, the full variable domain reads DVKVTQSSRYLVKRTGEKVFLECVQDMDHENMFWYRQDPGLGLRLIYFSYDVKMKEKGDIPEGYSVSREKKERFSLILESASTNQTSMYLCASIETHQGYGYEQYFGPGTRLTVT.

This clone has just one count. This chain joins TRBV29-1 and TRBJ2-7; D possibly corresponds to TRBD2 (6 bases). There are 13 residues in the CDR3. CDR1 is SQVTM, CDR2 ANQGSEA, per germline. V lost 2 bases and J lost 7, with 15 bases in between. In nucleotides, the CDR3 is TGCAGCGTTGAAACTGGGGGGATGGGAGAGCAGTACTTC. This sequence encodes CSVETGGMGEQYF.

In this sample, this clone turned up once. The CDR3 region has the DNA TGTGCCATCAGCCCCGGGACTCCGAACACTGAAGCTTTCTTT. Translated, it gives CAISPGTPNTEAFF. The genes are TRBV10-3 and TRBJ1-1; a weak D match, TRBD1 (5 bases). CDR1 is ENHRY, CDR2 SYGVKD, per germline. V lost 6 bases to trimming and J lost 1 base, with 12 bases between them. CDR3 length: 14 residues.

This sequence joins TRBV11-2 and TRBJ2-7; TRBD2 might be the D (6 bases). Germline CDR1 and CDR2: SGHAT and FQNNGV. V was clipped by 3 bases and J by 4 bases, with 13 bases between them. The CDR3 sequence is 14 residues long. The CDR3 DNA reads TGTGCCAGCAGCTTGGCCCCGGGAGCTTACGAGCAGTACTTC. Its translation is CASSLAPGAYEQYF. Full variable domain (missing parts from reference TRBV11-2 and TRBJ2-7): EAGVAQSPRYKIIEKRQSVAFWCNPISGHATLYWYQQILGQGPKLLIQFQNNGVVDDSQLPKDRFSAERLKGVDSTLKIQPAKLEDSAVYLCASSLAPGAYEQYFGPGTRLTVT.

The chain combines TRBV5-1 with TRBJ2-7; possible D gene TRBD2, 6 bases. Trimming removed 7 bases at V and 5 bases at J, with 13 bases between. Germline CDR1 and CDR2: SGHRS and YFSETQ. This CDR3 contains 12 residues. The CDR3 nucleotides are TGCGCCAGCGGGGAGGTACCGAACGAGCAGTACTTC. Its translation: CASGEVPNEQYF.

This sequence joins TRBV5-1 and TRBJ2-1, with TRBD2 matching over 10 bases. J lost 6 bases, V lost 5 bases, and 8 bases had no gene match. Germline assignment: CDR1 SGHRS and CDR2 YFSETQ. The CDR3 is 15 residues long. The CDR3 sequence: CASSYTGTSVNEQFF. The CDR3 DNA is TGCGCCAGCAGTTACACCGGGACTAGCGTCAATGAGCAGTTCTTC.

This clone occurred once. This chain connects TRBV28 to TRBJ1-2; D may be TRBD1 (6 bases). This CDR3 is built from 14 residues. The V gene lost 6 bases and the J gene lost 4 bases, with 15 bases spanning the gap. CDR1 and CDR2 from the germline V gene are MDHEN and SYDVKM. The CDR3 spells CASRPAGAPYGYTF. The DNA for the CDR3 is TGTGCCAGCAGACCGGCAGGGGCCCCCTATGGCTACACCTTC.

This rearrangement joins TRBV4-1 to TRBJ2-7; 7 positions match TRBD2. CDR1 is MGHRA and CDR2 is YSYEKL in the germline V gene. The junction had 3 bases not matched to a gene; V was cut back by 5 bases and J by 2 bases. CDR3 length: 13 amino acids. CDR3 sequence (DNA): TGCGCCAGCAGCGTGGGGGGGGCCTACGAGCAGTACTTC. Amino acid sequence: CASSVGGAYEQYF.

The chain couples TRBV6-5 to TRBJ1-1; D gene unclear. Germline V gives CDR1 MNHEY, CDR2 SVGAGI. Trimming left V 2 bases short and J 5 bases short, with 18 bases between. There are 16 residues in the CDR3. Here the CDR3 DNA reads TGTGCCAGCAGTTACGGCCGGGGTTGGGAAAAAACTGAAGCTTTCTTT. Its translation is CASSYGRGWEKTEAFF.

This chain joins TRBV2 and TRBJ2-5; 9 bases line up with TRBD1. The CDR3 has 12 residues. V lost 11 bases to trimming and J lost 5 bases; unmatched junction nucleotides: 6. Germline V gives CDR1 SNHLY, CDR2 FYNNEI. CDR3 amino acids: CAGQGLMETQYF. CDR3 DNA: TGTGCCGGACAGGGGTTGATGGAGACCCAGTACTTC.

V is TRBV4-1 and J is TRBJ1-2; 10 bases line up with TRBD1. The trim removed 1 base at V and 4 bases at J, leaving 15 bases unmatched. The CDR3 spans 19 residues. Germline lookup yields CDR1 MGHRA and CDR2 YSYEKL. The CDR3 DNA is TGCGCCAGCAGCCAAGGGCCCTTCCTCCGGGACAGGGGCTCCTATGGCTACACCTTC. It encodes CASSQGPFLRDRGSYGYTF.

The chain has TRBV25-1 and TRBJ2-2; TRBD2 is a possible D gene (5 bases). V was clipped by 6 bases and J by 7 bases, with 24 bases between them. There are 17 residues in the CDR3. Germline values: CDR1 MGHDK, CDR2 SYGVNS. The CDR3 coding sequence is TGTGCCAGCAGCGTCGAAGGTGGTAGCGTTCGTGGCGGGGAGCTGTTTTTT. Translated, it gives CASSVEGGSVRGGELFF. Using reference TRBV25-1 and TRBJ2-2 for the parts outside the CDR3, the full variable domain is EADIYQTPRYLVIGTGKKITLECSQTMGHDKMYWYQQDPGMELHLIHYSYGVNSTEKGDLSSESTVSRIRTEHFPLTLESARPSHTSQYLCASSVEGGSVRGGELFFGEGSRLTVL.

This clone was seen more than once but under ten times. The chain joins TRBV25-1 to TRBJ2-7, with 8 bases fitting TRBD1. The V gene's germline CDR1 is MGHDK and CDR2 SYGVNS. The CDR3 runs to 12 residues. V lost 6 bases to trimming and J lost 3 bases; unmatched junction nucleotides: 1. The CDR3 sequence is CASSGTGYEQYF. The CDR3 nucleotides are TGTGCCAGCAGCGGGACAGGCTACGAGCAGTACTTC.

In its sample, this clone was seen once. V usage is TRBV15 and J usage is TRBJ1-5; D not certain. The CDR3 loop spans 15 amino acids. Germline V gene sequence: CDR1 LNHNV, CDR2 YYDKDF (reference sequence). V was pared by 3 bases and J by 5 bases, with 14 bases between. The chain's CDR3 is CATSRTLLADQPQHF. The CDR3 bases are TGTGCCACCAGCAGGACTCTTTTAGCGGATCAGCCCCAGCATTTT.